These T cell receptor beta chains were read from a single sample in a study of T-cell reconstitution after alpha-beta-depleted transplantation in children. TCRdb reprocessed the PCR reads via MiXCR and lists one record per CDR3 protein. The table has over 300,000 distinct CDR3 sequences, approximately 10% seen once. The source was PBMCs from the stem cell graft donor, collected from the stem cell graft. The receptors originated from a human donor who donated a stem cell graft to a child with acute lymphoblastic leukemia. The CDR3 runs from the conserved cysteine through the conserved F or W. Each record gives: clone size, V gene, J gene, D gene, CDR3 protein, CDR3 DNA. A D gene is named only where the DNA matches it firmly. Clone size is not always given. Where it is, it says once, few, many or a class for expanded clones.

NA	TRBV4-3	TRBJ2-6	NA	CASSLRYRVSGANVLTF	TGCGCCAGCAGCCTAAGATACAGAGTCTCTGGGGCCAACGTCCTGACTTTC
few	TRBV9	TRBJ2-7	TRBD2	CASRGLALYYEQYF	TGTGCCAGCAGGGGACTAGCGCTCTACTACGAGCAGTACTTC
NA	TRBV10-2	TRBJ2-7	NA	CASRDTGPGYEQYF	TGCGCCAGCAGGGATACAGGGCCGGGCTACGAGCAGTACTTC
many	TRBV7-2	TRBJ2-3	NA	CASSLVVTDSTDTQYF	TGTGCCAGCAGCTTAGTCGTGACAGATAGCACAGATACGCAGTATTTT
few	TRBV5-1	TRBJ1-1	NA	CASSLRRADTEAFF	TGCGCCAGCAGCTTGAGAAGGGCGGACACTGAAGCTTTCTTT
few	TRBV7-9	TRBJ2-3	NA	CASSPRRDPGYF	TGTGCCAGCAGCCCTCGAAGGGATCCCGGGTATTTT
NA	TRBV9	TRBJ2-3	TRBD2	CASSDTSGALTDTQYF	TGTGCCAGCAGCGATACTAGCGGGGCTCTCACAGATACGCAGTATTTT
few	TRBV20-1	TRBJ2-1	NA	CSASELGPYNEQFF	TGCAGTGCTAGCGAGCTGGGGCCCTACAATGAGCAGTTCTTC
NA	TRBV25-1	TRBJ2-7	TRBD2	CASSDRLAGESYEQYF	TGTGCCAGCAGTGACCGACTAGCGGGGGAATCCTACGAGCAGTACTTC
NA	TRBV5-1	TRBJ2-2	NA	CASRDRPANTGELFF	TGCGCCAGCCGCGACCGGCCCGCTAACACCGGGGAGCTGTTTTTT
NA	TRBV5-1	TRBJ2-1	TRBD1	CASSFVRDRANEQFF	TGCGCCAGCAGCTTCGTCCGGGACAGGGCCAATGAGCAGTTCTTC
NA	TRBV20-1	TRBJ2-4	TRBD2	CSAKPFLAGERIAKNIQYF	TGCAGTGCTAAGCCCTTTCTAGCGGGAGAAAGGATAGCCAAAAACATTCAGTACTTC
few	TRBV15	TRBJ2-3	NA	CATSRDRGGTDTQYF	TGTGCCACCAGCAGAGACAGGGGCGGCACAGATACGCAGTATTTT
few	TRBV5-1	TRBJ2-1	NA	CASSHSGPGWDEQFF	TGCGCCAGCAGCCATTCTGGACCGGGCTGGGATGAGCAGTTCTTC
NA	TRBV11-2	TRBJ1-2	NA	CASSPTAAYGYTF	TGTGCCAGCAGCCCGACGGCGGCTTATGGCTACACCTTC
few	TRBV5-1	TRBJ1-2	NA	CASTPGNSYGYTF	TGCGCCAGCACCCCTGGGAACTCCTATGGCTACACCTTC
many	TRBV18	TRBJ2-4	NA	CASSPFSRVAAKNIQYF	TGTGCCAGCTCACCATTTTCGCGGGTCGCCGCCAAAAACATTCAGTACTTC
few	TRBV5-1	TRBJ2-2	NA	CASSLGGYSRDTGELFF	TGCGCCAGCAGCTTGGGCGGCTATTCTCGGGACACCGGGGAGCTGTTTTTT
NA	TRBV20-1	TRBJ1-5	NA	CSAGGQHSNQPQHF	TGCAGTGCTGGCGGACAGCATAGCAATCAGCCCCAGCATTTT
few	TRBV7-3	TRBJ2-5	NA	CASGPEIGQIQETQYF	TGTGCCAGCGGACCTGAGATCGGACAGATCCAAGAGACCCAGTACTTC
few	TRBV7-9	TRBJ2-5	NA	CASSLIQPGKTQYF	TGTGCCAGCAGCTTGATCCAACCGGGAAAGACCCAGTACTTC
few	TRBV6-1	TRBJ1-5	NA	CASSVKTWDQPQHF	TGTGCCAGCAGTGTTAAAACCTGGGACCAGCCCCAGCATTTT
many	TRBV20-1	TRBJ2-1	NA	CSARPFRGPETRDSYNEQFF	TGCAGTGCTAGACCGTTTAGGGGCCCCGAGACTAGGGACTCCTACAATGAGCAGTTCTTC
NA	TRBV4-3	TRBJ2-1	NA	CASSQVIAPPSYNEQFF	TGCGCCAGCAGCCAAGTCATAGCTCCCCCTTCCTACAATGAGCAGTTCTTC
many	TRBV27	TRBJ2-3	NA	CASSYIPGEDTQYF	TGTGCCAGCAGTTATATTCCGGGGGAAGATACGCAGTATTTT
many	TRBV12-3/TRBV12-4	TRBJ2-3	NA	CASSPRAGDTQYF	TGTGCCAGCAGCCCTAGGGCGGGAGATACGCAGTATTTT
many	TRBV30	TRBJ2-7	NA	CAWKVGLAGEQYF	TGTGCCTGGAAAGTCGGGCTAGCTGGTGAGCAGTACTTC
NA	TRBV12-3/TRBV12-4	TRBJ2-7	TRBD2	CASSLGGGEGYEQYF	TGTGCCAGCAGTTTAGGGGGCGGGGAGGGATACGAGCAGTACTTC
NA	TRBV4-2	TRBJ2-5	TRBD2	CASSHDGRTQETQYF	TGTGCCAGCAGCCATGACGGGAGGACCCAAGAGACCCAGTACTTC
NA	TRBV10-2	TRBJ2-7	NA	CASSESPTYEQYF	TGCGCCAGCAGTGAGTCTCCAACCTACGAGCAGTACTTC
few	TRBV5-1	TRBJ2-1	NA	CASSPGTSSYNEQFF	TGCGCCAGCAGCCCCGGGACAAGCTCCTACAATGAGCAGTTCTTC
NA	TRBV10-2	TRBJ2-7	NA	CASSEWPYEQYF	TGCGCCAGCAGTGAGTGGCCCTACGAGCAGTACTTC
NA	TRBV5-4	TRBJ2-6	TRBD1	CASSLGVVTGGASGANVLTF	TGTGCCAGCAGCCTGGGGGTCGTGACAGGGGGCGCCTCTGGGGCCAACGTCCTGACTTTC
NA	TRBV7-9	TRBJ1-2	TRBD1	CASSYGTGGNGYTF	TGTGCCAGCAGCTACGGGACAGGGGGCAATGGCTACACCTTC
NA	TRBV7-9	TRBJ2-2	NA	CASSLFVGYTGELFF	TGTGCCAGCAGCCTGTTTGTCGGTTACACCGGGGAGCTGTTTTTT
many	TRBV29-1	TRBJ2-1	NA	CSAPQLAEQFF	TGCAGCGCCCCGCAGCTAGCGGAGCAGTTCTTC
few	TRBV7-2	TRBJ2-3	TRBD1	CASSQPGQGTDTQYF	TGTGCCAGCAGCCAGCCGGGACAGGGCACAGATACGCAGTATTTT